Presented here are 20 T cell receptor beta chains from one specimen sequenced in a study of blood T cell repertoires in COVID-19. Sequencing was performed with immunoSEQ multiplex PCR; in TCRdb, only in-frame clones are kept and a portion is missing. This table has about 170,000 clones, approximately 84% appearing once. Sequenced sample: peripheral blood. The receptors were sampled from a woman over 75 with acute or convalescent COVID-19.

The CDR3 DNA is TGTGCCAGCAGCCAAGATCTGGGACAGGCGTTCTATGGCTACACCTTC. Translation: CASSQDLGQAFYGYTF. The J gene is TRBJ1-2, the V gene TRBV14, with TRBD1 matching over 8 bases. CDR3 length equals 16 residues. Trimming at V came to 0 bases and at J to 4 bases, leaving 7 bases not matched to a gene. Germline V gene lookup returns CDR1 SGHDN and CDR2 FVKESK.

Concerning this clone: The conserved closing phenylalanine or tryptophan is absent in this CDR3, likely reflecting a read error. Because the CDR3's place on the DNA is in doubt, the DNA is left out and the CDR3 is given as listed by TCRdb. The rearrangement joins TRBV10-1 to TRBJ1-1; TRBD1 reflects the table's D call only, with no check against the DNA. Both ends counted, the CDR3 spans 11 residues. Looked up from germline, CDR1 is WNHNN and CDR2 is SYGVQD (reference sequence). CDR3 sequence: CASSAQVRRSC.

This sequence joins TRBV5-1 and TRBJ2-7; 8 bases line up with TRBD2. CDR3 length equals 16 residues. CDR1 is SGHRS and CDR2 is YFSETQ in the germline V gene. Germline trimming cut 3 bases from V and 0 bases from J; bases unmatched to any gene: 8. The CDR3 DNA is TGCGCCAGCAGCTCCGACGGGGGGGGACGCTCCTACGAGCAGTACTTC. It codes for CASSSDGGGRSYEQYF. The whole variable domain, remainder taken from reference TRBV5-1 and TRBJ2-7, is KAGVTQTPRYLIKTRGQQVTLSCSPISGHRSVSWYQQTPGQGLQFLFEYFSETQRNKGNFPGRFSGRQFSNSRSEMNVSTLELGDSALYLCASSSDGGGRSYEQYFGPGTRLTVT.

The J gene is TRBJ2-3, the V gene TRBV10-1; 13 bases align to TRBD2. Germline loops: CDR1 WNHNN, CDR2 SYGVQD (reference sequence). V gave up 0 bases and J gave up 6 bases; unmatched junction bases: 9. The CDR3 totals 18 residues. CDR3 residues: CASSESRGTSGIADTQYF. CDR3 nucleotides: TGCGCCAGCAGTGAGTCTCGAGGGACTAGCGGGATCGCGGATACGCAGTATTTT.

CDR3 sequence reads: CAWSVQAPAIYGYTF. DNA for the CDR3: TGTGCCTGGAGTGTACAGGCCCCCGCTATCTATGGCTACACCTTC. The chain carries TRBV30 and TRBJ1-2; D perhaps matches TRBD1 (5 bases). The germline gives CDR1 GTSNPN, CDR2 SVGIG (reference sequence). V was shortened by 0 bases and J by 4 bases, with 15 bases between the two germline ends. This CDR3 region has 15 residues.

About this clone itself: The junction shows a germline mismatch at one end, possibly a read error. Other nucleotide sequences from this sample produce the same CDR3. The genes are TRBV6-5 and TRBJ2-5; TRBD2 matches at 10 bases. Germline CDR1 reads MNHEY; CDR2 reads SVGAGI. CDR3 length equals 16 residues. CDR3 sequence reads: CASSYSSGGVRETQYF. DNA of the CDR3: TGTGCCAGCAGTTACTCGAGCGGGGGGGTCCGGGAGACCCAATACTTC.

J is TRBJ2-7 and V is TRBV20-1; D gene unclear. With 3 bases removed from V and 2 bases from J, the gap between germline ends came to 8 bases. Germline CDR1 and CDR2: DFQATT and SNEGSKA (reference sequence). This CDR3 is 12 amino acids long. This chain's CDR3 is CSASRSAYEQYF. The DNA for the CDR3 is TGCAGTGCTAGTCGGTCCGCCTACGAGCAGTACTTC.

V gene TRBV27 combines with J gene TRBJ2-2; maybe TRBD2 (6 bases). Germline lookup yields CDR1 MNHEY and CDR2 SMNVEV (reference sequence). Trimming took off 6 bases at V and 1 base at J, with 12 bases between the two ends. This CDR3 is built from 15 residues. The CDR3 spells CASSQRRVNTGELFF. The DNA of the CDR3 is TGTGCCAGCAGCCAGAGGAGGGTGAACACCGGGGAGCTGTTTTTT.

The chain combines TRBV7-8 with TRBJ2-7; a weak D match, TRBD1 (6 bases). There are 16 residues in the CDR3. Trimming shortened V by 5 bases and J by 3 bases, and 20 bases separated the two germline ends. Germline CDR1 reads SGHVS; CDR2 reads FQNEAQ. The CDR3 reads CASSILAGTPLYEQYF. The CDR3 region has the DNA TGTGCCAGCAGCATACTTGCCGGGACACCTCTCTACGAGCAGTACTTC.

V is TRBV4-3 and J is TRBJ1-2, with D maybe TRBD1 (5 bases). Between the trimmed V and J ends, which lost 3 bases and 12 bases, there was a span of 11 bases. CDR1 and CDR2 from the germline V gene are LGHNA and YSLEER. The length of the CDR3 is 11 residues. DNA of the CDR3: TGCGCCAGCAGCCATGACAGTCATCACACCTTC. Protein product: CASSHDSHHTF.

The V gene is TRBV11-2, the J gene TRBJ2-5, with 7 positions matching TRBD1. Germline-derived CDR1 and CDR2 are SGHAT and FQNNGV. V was clipped by 7 bases and J by 0 bases; unmatched bases: 5. The CDR3 runs to 14 residues. The CDR3 protein is CASTNRGHQETQYF. The CDR3 DNA follows: TGTGCCAGCACAAACAGGGGCCACCAAGAGACCCAGTACTTC.

The sample holds a few counts of this clone. The chain carries TRBV5-4 and TRBJ2-7, with 8 bases fitting TRBD1. J was trimmed by 0 bases and V by 4 bases; bases with no gene match: 6. The germline V gene encodes CDR1 SGHNT and CDR2 YYREEE (reference sequence). The CDR3 consists of 15 residues. This chain's CDR3 is CASSPRDRSSYEQYF. DNA for the CDR3: TGTGCCAGCAGCCCCCGGGACAGGAGCTCCTACGAGCAGTACTTC.

This clone turned up a few times. This chain joins TRBV30 and TRBJ1-2; a weak D match, TRBD1 (5 bases). The V gene lost 6 bases and the J gene lost 1 base, with 12 bases spanning the gap. CDR3 length: 13 amino acids. Germline V gene lookup returns CDR1 GTSNPN and CDR2 SVGIG (reference sequence). The CDR3 loop is CACYRKVNYGYTF. The DNA of the CDR3 is TGTGCCTGTTACAGGAAAGTTAACTATGGCTACACCTTC.

The genes are TRBV3-1 (or the pseudogene TRBV3-2) and TRBJ2-5, with a tentative D call TRBD2 (7 bases). In germline, CDR1 is LGHDT, CDR2 YNNKEL (reference sequence). This CDR3 comprises 16 residues. Trimming took 1 base from V and 2 from J, leaving 14 bases between them. The CDR3 region has the DNA TGTGCCAGCAGCCAAGGTTCCGCGGGGGCGCAAGAGACCCAGTACTTC. Amino acids: CASSQGSAGAQETQYF.

This clone was recorded only once. The rearrangement joins TRBV7-8 to TRBJ2-1; 10 positions match TRBD1. From germline, CDR1 is SGHVS and CDR2 FQNEAQ. Trimming cost V 5 bases and J 8 bases; bases outside gene matches: 15. The CDR3 spans 17 residues. The CDR3 sequence: CASSHGLGKTGGDEQFF. The CDR3 DNA reads as TGTGCCAGCAGCCACGGACTAGGGAAGACAGGGGGCGATGAGCAGTTCTTC.

This clone was seen once. Distinct nucleotide sequences in the sample also encode this CDR3. The chain uses TRBV9 and TRBJ2-6; no definite D call. Per the germline V gene, CDR1 is SGDLS and CDR2 is YYNGEE. The CDR3 loop spans 15 amino acids. Trimming removed 0 bases at V and 0 bases at J, with 4 bases between. CDR3: CASSVAGSGANVLTF. The CDR3 region has the DNA TGTGCCAGCAGCGTAGCAGGCTCTGGGGCCAACGTCCTGACTTTC.

The chain couples TRBV6-2 or TRBV6-3 to TRBJ1-6, with a tentative D call TRBD1 (5 bases). CDR1 and CDR2 from the germline V gene are MNHEY and SVGEGT. This CDR3 has 15 residues. Between the trimmed V and J ends, which lost 0 bases and 7 bases, there was a span of 10 bases. The CDR3 coding sequence is TGTGCCAGCAGTTACTCAGGGGTGCGAAATTCACCCCTCCACTTT. The encoded protein is CASSYSGVRNSPLHF.

The CDR3 region has the DNA TGCGCCAGCAGACCGACAGGACGAACTGAAGCTTTCTTT. Encoded protein: CASRPTGRTEAFF. The chain joins TRBV4-1 to TRBJ1-1; a possible D gene is TRBD1 (6 bases). Germline V CDR1 and CDR2: MGHRA, YSYEKL. This CDR3 is 13 amino acids long. V lost 6 bases, J lost 5 bases, and 13 bases lay in between.

The chain joins TRBV6-5 to TRBJ1-1; 7 bases line up with TRBD1. Trimming removed 3 bases from V and 1 base from J; junction bases left unmatched: 2. Germline CDR1 reads MNHEY; CDR2 reads SVGAGI. CDR3 length: 14 amino acids. DNA of the CDR3: TGTGCCAGCAGTTATGGGACAGCGAACACTGAAGCTTTCTTT. Amino acids: CASSYGTANTEAFF.

Only a few counts were recorded for this clone. The CDR3 region has the DNA TGTGCCAGCAGCCTCACCACCGGGACAGAGCAGTTCTTC. Amino acid sequence: CASSLTTGTEQFF. V usage is TRBV11-2 and J usage is TRBJ2-1; D is perhaps TRBD1 (6 bases). From germline, CDR1 is SGHAT and CDR2 FQNNGV. Trimming stripped 5 bases from V and 10 bases from J, with 15 bases between. This CDR3 is 13 amino acids long.